These 23 T cell receptor beta chains originate from one sample sequenced in a study of shared clonotypes between healthy human individuals. Data came from immunoSEQ multiplex PCR; TCRdb stores just in-frame clones and leaves some out. The sample lists roughly 590,000 clones; roughly 96% were seen once. Cells designated naive CD8 were CD45RO-negative and were positively selected for CCR7, with terminally differentiated effector memory CD45RA+ cells excluded. Input material: naive CD8+ T cells sorted from blood. Receptors originate from a woman aged 30 to 39 in good health.

V and J are TRBV5-1 and TRBJ2-1; D perhaps matches TRBD1 (5 bases). The CDR3 totals 16 residues. V gave up 0 bases and J gave up 6 bases, with 16 bases separating them. CDR1 and CDR2 from the germline V gene are SGHRS and YFSETQ. CDR3 sequence (DNA): TGCGCCAGCAGCTTGGACGCAGGGTTCCGCGGCAATGAGCAGTTCTTC. Translated, it gives CASSLDAGFRGNEQFF. The entire variable domain, with the rest obtained from reference TRBV5-1 and TRBJ2-1, is as follows: KAGVTQTPRYLIKTRGQQVTLSCSPISGHRSVSWYQQTPGQGLQFLFEYFSETQRNKGNFPGRFSGRQFSNSRSEMNVSTLELGDSALYLCASSLDAGFRGNEQFFGPGTRLTVL.

The chain is built from TRBV28 and TRBJ1-5; D not resolved. V gave up 10 bases and J gave up 4 bases, with 14 bases separating them. The CDR3 totals 13 residues. Germline V gene data show CDR1 as MDHEN and CDR2 as SYDVKM. CDR3 sequence: CATGVSSNQPQHF. CDR3 bases: TGTGCCACCGGAGTTAGTTCGAATCAGCCCCAGCATTTT. Drawing the rest from reference TRBV28 and TRBJ1-5, the complete variable domain is DVKVTQSSRYLVKRTGEKVFLECVQDMDHENMFWYRQDPGLGLRLIYFSYDVKMKEKGDIPEGYSVSREKKERFSLILESASTNQTSMYLCATGVSSNQPQHFGDGTRLSIL.

The chain carries TRBV7-9 and TRBJ1-2; D is unclear. Germline lookup yields CDR1 SEHNR and CDR2 FQNEAQ (reference sequence). V lost 5 bases to trimming and J lost 5 bases, with 21 bases between them. CDR3 length equals 16 residues. CDR3 in amino acids: CASSPSYRNSEYGYTF. The CDR3 DNA reads as TGTGCCAGCAGCCCCTCTTACCGAAATTCGGAGTATGGCTACACCTTC.

The CDR3 DNA reads TGTGCCAGCAGCCTTGGACTTGATGGCTACACCTTC. Translated, it gives CASSLGLDGYTF. The chain recombines TRBV7-9 with TRBJ1-2, with no clear D. Trimming removed 5 bases from V and 6 bases from J, with 10 bases in between. Germline values: CDR1 SEHNR, CDR2 FQNEAQ (reference sequence). The CDR3 loop spans 12 amino acids.

A remark on this clone: The sample has other DNA sequences that encode this CDR3 too. The chain joins TRBV7-6 to TRBJ1-5, with D possibly TRBD1 on 5 matching bases. The CDR3 has 14 amino acids. V lost 1 base to trimming and J lost 3 bases, with 7 bases between them. The germline V gene has CDR1 SGHVS and CDR2 FNYEAQ. DNA of the CDR3: TGTGCCAGCAGCTTAGGGGGGGTCAATCAGCCCCAGCATTTT. This gives the protein CASSLGGVNQPQHF.

For this clone: Additional DNA sequences in this sample encode the identical CDR3. This sequence joins TRBV5-6 and TRBJ1-4, with 8 bases fitting TRBD1. This CDR3 comprises 14 residues. Germline V gene lookup returns CDR1 SGHDT and CDR2 YYEEEE. Trimming took 3 bases from V and 5 from J; bases not matched to a gene: 3. CDR3 in DNA: TGTGCCAGCAGCTACGGGACAGGCAATGAAAAACTGTTTTTT. Residues: CASSYGTGNEKLFF.

This clone has just one count. The V gene is TRBV19, the J gene TRBJ1-1; D gene uncertain. V lost 2 bases and J lost 1, with 11 bases in between. Germline CDR1 reads LNHDA; CDR2 reads SQIVND (reference sequence). This CDR3 region has 15 residues. This CDR3 reads CASSIIPRKNTEAFF. CDR3 in DNA: TGTGCCAGTAGTATAATTCCCAGGAAGAACACTGAAGCTTTCTTT.

The table lists this clone with a count of one. V usage is TRBV6-1 and J usage is TRBJ2-5; 8 positions match TRBD1. The J call may not be correct, given that the DNA end is closer to TRBJ2-7. This CDR3 contains 18 residues. The germline V gene encodes CDR1 MNHNS and CDR2 SASEGT. The CDR3 loop reads CASSEGESDRGDSYEQYF. In DNA form, the CDR3 reads TGTGCCAGCAGTGAAGGGGAATCCGACAGGGGTGATTCCTACGAGCAGTACTTC.

The chain uses TRBV28 and TRBJ1-1; tentative D call: TRBD1 (5 bases). There are 14 residues in the CDR3. Germline lookup yields CDR1 MDHEN and CDR2 SYDVKM. Trimming removed 2 bases from V and 6 bases from J, with 13 bases in between. The CDR3 DNA reads TGTGCCAGCAGTTTAACGGGGGGTAATTCTGAAGCTTTCTTT. It yields the protein CASSLTGGNSEAFF.

This rearrangement joins TRBV28 to TRBJ2-7, with D possibly matching TRBD1 (6 bases). V was shortened by 4 bases and J by 9 bases, with 19 bases between the two germline ends. Germline loops: CDR1 MDHEN, CDR2 SYDVKM. The CDR3 has 14 amino acids. This CDR3 reads CASSSRTVTFGQYF. The CDR3 region has the DNA TGTGCCAGCAGTTCCCGGACAGTGACCTTTGGGCAGTACTTC.

The V gene is TRBV28, the J gene TRBJ2-1, with D uncertain. The germline V gene encodes CDR1 MDHEN and CDR2 SYDVKM. The CDR3 runs to 15 residues. Trimming removed 4 bases from V and 3 bases from J, with 13 bases in between. The DNA of the CDR3 is TGTGCCAGCAGTTCCCCTTGGGTGTTCTACAATGAGCAGTTCTTC. Translation gives CASSSPWVFYNEQFF.

The chain combines TRBV9 with TRBJ2-2; 7 bases map to TRBD1. V dropped 2 bases and J dropped 3; count of bases not matched to a gene: 4. Germline-derived CDR1 and CDR2 are SGDLS and YYNGEE. The CDR3 runs to 15 residues. The chain's CDR3 is CASSVRDSYTGELFF. The CDR3 DNA reads TGTGCCAGCAGCGTCCGGGACAGTTACACCGGGGAGCTGTTTTTT.

This clone was counted once. The rearrangement uses TRBV29-1 and TRBJ2-7; 8 nucleotides agree with TRBD2. The CDR3 covers 14 residues. The V segment lost 4 bases and the J segment 3 bases; nucleotides outside the gene matches: 8. CDR1 SQVTM and CDR2 ANQGSEA come from the germline V gene. In DNA, the CDR3 is TGCAGCGTTGTAGGAGGGACTAGTGTCTACGAGCAGTACTTC. Protein sequence: CSVVGGTSVYEQYF.

The chain combines TRBV7-9 with TRBJ2-2; TRBD1 agrees at 8 bases. The junction had 10 bases not matched to a gene; V was cut back by 5 bases and J by 5 bases. CDR3 length equals 16 residues. The germline gives CDR1 SEHNR, CDR2 FQNEAQ (reference sequence). The CDR3 is CASSPTQGAFTGELFF. DNA for the CDR3: TGTGCCAGCAGCCCCACGCAGGGGGCGTTTACCGGGGAGCTGTTTTTT.

A remark on this clone: Other DNA sequences in the sample encode the same CDR3. The V call is TRBV7-9, the J call TRBJ2-1, with D unresolved. Germline V gene sequence: CDR1 SEHNR, CDR2 FQNEAQ (reference sequence). Trimming left V 1 base short and J 2 bases short, with 3 bases between. This CDR3 has 13 amino acids. The CDR3, as DNA: TGTGCCAGCAGCTTAGACCCCTACAATGAGCAGTTCTTC. It encodes CASSLDPYNEQFF.

The V call is TRBV7-2, the J call TRBJ2-3, with TRBD1 identical over 8 bases. Per the germline V gene, CDR1 is SGHTA and CDR2 is FQGNSA. Trimming cost V 1 base and J 1 base; bases outside gene matches: 4. This CDR3 has 16 residues. The CDR3 DNA is TGTGCCAGCAGCTTAGGATGGACAGGGCGCACAGATACGCAGTATTTT. It specifies CASSLGWTGRTDTQYF. The full variable domain, completed using reference TRBV7-2 and TRBJ2-3, is GAGVSQSPSNKVTEKGKDVELRCDPISGHTALYWYRQSLGQGLEFLIYFQGNSAPDKSGLPSDRFSAERTGGSVSTLTIQRTQQEDSAVYLCASSLGWTGRTDTQYFGPGTRLTVL.

The chain recombines TRBV27 with TRBJ2-1; a possible D gene is TRBD2 (6 bases). Germline CDR1 and CDR2: MNHEY and SMNVEV (reference sequence). The CDR3 sequence is 14 residues long. V was cut by 1 base and J by 7 bases, with 11 bases left in between. The CDR3 sequence is CASSLLGGENEQFF. In DNA, the CDR3 is TGTGCCAGCAGTTTATTGGGGGGTGAGAATGAGCAGTTCTTC.

This chain connects TRBV5-6 to TRBJ1-1; 8 positions match TRBD1. With 0 bases clipped from V and 3 bases from J, the junction kept 1 base outside the gene matches. Germline V lookup: CDR1 SGHDT, CDR2 YYEEEE. The CDR3 totals 14 residues. CDR3 coding DNA: TGTGCCAGCAGCTTGGGACAGGGGTACACTGAAGCTTTCTTT. Protein product: CASSLGQGYTEAFF.

J is TRBJ2-1 and V is TRBV29-1, with 9 bases lining up with TRBD2. V trimming: 7 bases; J trimming: 3 bases; junction bases outside the gene matches: 7. The V gene's germline CDR1 is SQVTM and CDR2 ANQGSEA. This CDR3 has 14 amino acids. The CDR3 protein is CSGRLAAVYNEQFF. As DNA, the CDR3 is TGCAGCGGGAGACTAGCGGCTGTCTACAATGAGCAGTTCTTC.

The chain is built from TRBV28 and TRBJ1-3; TRBD1 aligns across 9 bases. V lost 5 bases to trimming and J lost 0 bases; unmatched junction nucleotides: 2. Germline values: CDR1 MDHEN, CDR2 SYDVKM. The CDR3 is 15 residues long. The CDR3 coding sequence is TGTGCCAGCAGTAGACAGGGGGGCTCTGGAAACACCATATATTTT. This sequence encodes CASSRQGGSGNTIYF.

CDR3 loop: CASSPQDRIEAFF. For the CDR3, the DNA is TGTGCCAGTAGTCCTCAGGACAGGATTGAAGCTTTCTTT. The V gene is TRBV19, the J gene TRBJ1-1, with 7 bases that match TRBD1. CDR3 length: 13 amino acids. Germline lookup yields CDR1 LNHDA and CDR2 SQIVND (reference sequence). V was pared by 5 bases and J by 7 bases, with 7 bases of the junction left unmatched.

V gene TRBV6-1 combines with J gene TRBJ1-2; a weak D match, TRBD1 (5 bases). V was cut by 3 bases and J by 4 bases, with 12 bases left in between. The CDR3 covers 14 residues. Looked up from germline, CDR1 is MNHNS and CDR2 is SASEGT. The CDR3 loop reads CASSDWAGGYGYTF. The DNA of the CDR3 is TGTGCCAGCAGTGATTGGGCCGGGGGCTATGGCTACACCTTC.

V and J are TRBV6-1 and TRBJ1-5; tentatively, D is TRBD1 (5 bases). Germline loops: CDR1 MNHNS, CDR2 SASEGT. With 2 bases removed from V and 6 bases from J, the gap between germline ends came to 14 bases. The CDR3 length is 15 residues. The CDR3 is CASSEPRGRGQPQHF. In nucleotides, the CDR3 is TGTGCCAGCAGTGAACCGAGGGGTCGAGGTCAGCCCCAGCATTTT.